Listed below are T cell receptor beta chains from one sample, sequenced in a study of CD8 T cells in Susac syndrome. TCRdb itself ran the immunoSEQ multiplex PCR reads through MiXCR, one entry per CDR3 protein. The sample shows 140,000 to 150,000 distinct CDR3 sequences, roughly 95% of them seen only once. Sample: CD4+ T cells from PBMCs. The receptors stem from a human donor with Susac syndrome. The CDR3 runs from the conserved cysteine through the conserved F or W. Fields, in order: clone size, V gene, J gene, D gene, CDR3 DNA, CDR3 protein. The D gene is left open where the match is weak. Some rows mark clone size as missing; the rest say once, few, many or name a class of expanded clone.

abundance: .; v_gene: TRBV5-1; j_gene: TRBJ2-1; d_gene: .; CDR3nt: TGCGCCAGCAGCTTGGCCGCCGGGACCAATGAGCAGTTCTTC; CDR3aa: CASSLAAGTNEQFF
abundance: .; v_gene: TRBV6-4; j_gene: TRBJ2-3; d_gene: .; CDR3nt: TGTGCCAGCAGTGTCGGCGGAGGTGGGGATACGCAGTATTTT; CDR3aa: CASSVGGGGDTQYF
abundance: .; v_gene: TRBV2; j_gene: TRBJ2-5; d_gene: TRBD2; CDR3nt: TGTGCCAGCTCTCCTCAGGGACTAGTGCGAGAGACCCAGTACTTC; CDR3aa: CASSPQGLVRETQYF
abundance: .; v_gene: TRBV5-1; j_gene: TRBJ1-2; d_gene: .; CDR3nt: TGCGCCAGCAGCTTGGATTCTGGCTACACCTTC; CDR3aa: CASSLDSGYTF
abundance: once; v_gene: TRBV20-1; j_gene: TRBJ2-2; d_gene: .; CDR3nt: TGCAGTGCTCCCCGGGCCGGACTAAAGGGTACCGGGGAGCTGTTTTTT; CDR3aa: CSAPRAGLKGTGELFF
abundance: .; v_gene: TRBV3-1; j_gene: TRBJ2-2; d_gene: .; CDR3nt: TGTGCCAGCAGGTATGGCACCGGGGAGCTGTTTTTT; CDR3aa: CASRYGTGELFF
abundance: .; v_gene: TRBV2; j_gene: TRBJ2-1; d_gene: TRBD2; CDR3nt: TGTGCCAGCAGTGCCAGCGGGAGTCAATACAATGAGCAGTTCTTC; CDR3aa: CASSASGSQYNEQFF
abundance: .; v_gene: TRBV25-1; j_gene: TRBJ2-1; d_gene: .; CDR3nt: TGTGCCAGCAGTGATCAAGCGGCAAACAATGAGCAGTTCTTC; CDR3aa: CASSDQAANNEQFF
abundance: .; v_gene: TRBV27; j_gene: TRBJ1-5; d_gene: TRBD1; CDR3nt: TGTGCCAGCAGTTGGACAGGGGCGGGCAATCAGCCCCAGCATTTT; CDR3aa: CASSWTGAGNQPQHF
abundance: .; v_gene: TRBV2; j_gene: TRBJ2-2; d_gene: .; CDR3nt: TGTGCCAGCAGCGACATTGGCGTCACCGGGGAGCTGTTTTTT; CDR3aa: CASSDIGVTGELFF
abundance: once; v_gene: TRBV20-1; j_gene: TRBJ1-1; d_gene: .; CDR3nt: TGCAGTGCTAGCCCTCGGACAAAAAACACTGAAGCTTTCTTT; CDR3aa: CSASPRTKNTEAFF
abundance: .; v_gene: TRBV2; j_gene: TRBJ2-1; d_gene: TRBD2; CDR3nt: TGTGCCAGCAGCTTAGCGGGAGTCGATGAGCAGTTCTTC; CDR3aa: CASSLAGVDEQFF
abundance: .; v_gene: TRBV12-3/TRBV12-4; j_gene: TRBJ2-2; d_gene: .; CDR3nt: TGTGCCAGCAAAAAGGACGGCGGGGAGCTGTTTTTT; CDR3aa: CASKKDGGELFF
abundance: .; v_gene: TRBV6-6; j_gene: TRBJ1-1; d_gene: .; CDR3nt: TGTGCCAGCAGTCCAATCGAGGAACGGACTGAAGCTTTCTTT; CDR3aa: CASSPIEERTEAFF
abundance: .; v_gene: TRBV20-1; j_gene: TRBJ1-1; d_gene: TRBD1; CDR3nt: TGCAGTGCTAGTGGTCAGGGGGCGGGTACTGAAGCTTTCTTT; CDR3aa: CSASGQGAGTEAFF
abundance: .; v_gene: TRBV29-1; j_gene: TRBJ2-7; d_gene: .; CDR3nt: TGCAGTCTCCCGGTTGGGGGGCAAGGCGAGCAGTACTTC; CDR3aa: CSLPVGGQGEQYF
abundance: .; v_gene: TRBV7-6; j_gene: TRBJ2-1; d_gene: TRBD2; CDR3nt: TGTGCCAGCAGCTTTGGGACTAGCGGGCCTAATGAGCAGTTCTTC; CDR3aa: CASSFGTSGPNEQFF
abundance: .; v_gene: TRBV9; j_gene: TRBJ1-2; d_gene: .; CDR3nt: TGTGCCAGCAGCGTAGAGCCAGCTACTAACTATGGCTACACCTTC; CDR3aa: CASSVEPATNYGYTF
abundance: .; v_gene: TRBV12-3/TRBV12-4; j_gene: TRBJ1-3; d_gene: .; CDR3nt: TGTGCCAGCAACTCCATGGGGAGAATTTCTGGAAACACCATATATTTT; CDR3aa: CASNSMGRISGNTIYF
abundance: .; v_gene: TRBV4-2; j_gene: TRBJ2-2; d_gene: .; CDR3nt: TGTGCCAGCAGCCATGCCCTAGGCACCGGGGAGCTGTTTTTT; CDR3aa: CASSHALGTGELFF
abundance: .; v_gene: TRBV27; j_gene: TRBJ2-7; d_gene: .; CDR3nt: TGTGCCAGCAGTCCAACCGGGACCGCAACCTACGAGCAGTACTTC; CDR3aa: CASSPTGTATYEQYF
abundance: .; v_gene: TRBV11-2; j_gene: TRBJ2-7; d_gene: .; CDR3nt: TGTGCCAGCAGTCTCGTTAGGGGCAGACCGGGAATACTAGGGCAGTACTTC; CDR3aa: CASSLVRGRPGILGQYF
abundance: .; v_gene: TRBV5-1; j_gene: TRBJ2-1; d_gene: TRBD2; CDR3nt: TGCGCCAGCAGCTTGGTAGCGGGGGGGATGAATGAGCAGTTCTTC; CDR3aa: CASSLVAGGMNEQFF
abundance: .; v_gene: TRBV4-1; j_gene: TRBJ2-5; d_gene: .; CDR3nt: TGCGCCAGCAGCCAAGATTGGGGTTGGAGGGGAGAAGGAGAGACCCAGTACTTC; CDR3aa: CASSQDWGWRGEGETQYF
abundance: .; v_gene: TRBV29-1; j_gene: TRBJ2-7; d_gene: TRBD1; CDR3nt: TGCAGCGCCGGGACAGCCTATTACGAGCAGTACTTC; CDR3aa: CSAGTAYYEQYF
abundance: .; v_gene: TRBV5-1; j_gene: TRBJ2-5; d_gene: TRBD1; CDR3nt: TGCGCCAGCAGCTTAAGAGGGGGCCTCCAAGAGACCCAGTACTTC; CDR3aa: CASSLRGGLQETQYF
abundance: .; v_gene: TRBV29-1; j_gene: TRBJ1-1; d_gene: .; CDR3nt: TGCAGCGGTTGGGGGGAGGGAAACACTGAAGCTTTCTTT; CDR3aa: CSGWGEGNTEAFF
abundance: .; v_gene: TRBV12-3/TRBV12-4; j_gene: TRBJ2-2; d_gene: .; CDR3nt: TGTGCCAGCAGTTTAAGGCAGGGCTCCGGGGAGCTGTTTTTT; CDR3aa: CASSLRQGSGELFF
abundance: .; v_gene: TRBV18; j_gene: TRBJ2-2; d_gene: .; CDR3nt: TGTGCCAGCTCACCGGCGCTTCCTGGGAGTACCGGGGAGCTGTTTTTT; CDR3aa: CASSPALPGSTGELFF
abundance: .; v_gene: TRBV2; j_gene: TRBJ2-7; d_gene: .; CDR3nt: TGTGCCAGCAGTGAATCGTCCGAGCAGTACTTC; CDR3aa: CASSESSEQYF
abundance: once; v_gene: TRBV4-1; j_gene: TRBJ2-3; d_gene: .; CDR3nt: TGCGCCAGCAGCCAAGAGGTAGCGTTCGCAGATACGCAGTATTTT; CDR3aa: CASSQEVAFADTQYF
abundance: .; v_gene: TRBV5-1; j_gene: TRBJ2-7; d_gene: .; CDR3nt: TGCGCCAGCAGTTCGAGGCCCGGCTCAGGGGAGTCGGCGCAGTACTTC; CDR3aa: CASSSRPGSGESAQYF
abundance: .; v_gene: TRBV20-1; j_gene: TRBJ2-1; d_gene: .; CDR3nt: TGCAGTGCTAGAGATTCCGGGAAACTCGGTGAGCAGTTCTTC; CDR3aa: CSARDSGKLGEQFF
abundance: .; v_gene: TRBV19; j_gene: TRBJ2-1; d_gene: TRBD1; CDR3nt: TGTGCCAGTAGTATGCGACAGGGCTACAATGAGCAGTTCTTC; CDR3aa: CASSMRQGYNEQFF
abundance: .; v_gene: TRBV7-9; j_gene: TRBJ2-4; d_gene: .; CDR3nt: TGTGCCAGCAGCTTAGGGTGGGATCTAGCCAAAAACATTCAGTACTTC; CDR3aa: CASSLGWDLAKNIQYF
abundance: once; v_gene: TRBV6-5; j_gene: TRBJ1-2; d_gene: .; CDR3nt: TGTGCCAGCAGTTATGGGCCGGCGGGCTACACCTTC; CDR3aa: CASSYGPAGYTF
abundance: .; v_gene: TRBV5-1; j_gene: TRBJ1-1; d_gene: .; CDR3nt: TGCGCCAGCAGCTCCCCTCCAGCCCCCGAAGCTTTCTTT; CDR3aa: CASSSPPAPEAFF
abundance: .; v_gene: TRBV7-2; j_gene: TRBJ2-5; d_gene: .; CDR3nt: TGTGCCAGCAGCTTAGGGGAACGGGAGACCCAGTACTTC; CDR3aa: CASSLGERETQYF
abundance: .; v_gene: TRBV3-1; j_gene: TRBJ2-5; d_gene: .; CDR3nt: TGTGCCAGCAGCCAAGATCTCGGGGTATTGGCCCAGTACTTC; CDR3aa: CASSQDLGVLAQYF
abundance: .; v_gene: TRBV4-1; j_gene: TRBJ1-2; d_gene: TRBD1; CDR3nt: TGCGCCAGCAGCCAAGGGACAGGCAATGGCTACACCTTC; CDR3aa: CASSQGTGNGYTF
abundance: once; v_gene: TRBV12-3/TRBV12-4; j_gene: TRBJ2-1; d_gene: .; CDR3nt: TGTGCCAGCAGCATCCCACAGGGAAACAATGAGCAGTTCTTC; CDR3aa: CASSIPQGNNEQFF
abundance: .; v_gene: TRBV6-5; j_gene: TRBJ1-4; d_gene: .; CDR3nt: TGTGCCAGCAGTTACGGCGGGGGGGGTGAAAAACTGTTTTTT; CDR3aa: CASSYGGGGEKLFF
abundance: .; v_gene: TRBV28; j_gene: TRBJ2-1; d_gene: TRBD1; CDR3nt: TGTGCCAGCAGTCCCCGGGACAGGGGGCCTGGTGAGCAGTTCTTC; CDR3aa: CASSPRDRGPGEQFF
abundance: once; v_gene: TRBV5-4; j_gene: TRBJ2-3; d_gene: .; CDR3nt: TGTGCCAGCAGCTTGGTACAGGGAATGAATACGCAGTATTTT; CDR3aa: CASSLVQGMNTQYF
abundance: .; v_gene: TRBV6-5; j_gene: TRBJ2-3; d_gene: .; CDR3nt: TGTGCCAGCAGCCGAGGCGGTTCTACGCAGTATTTT; CDR3aa: CASSRGGSTQYF
abundance: .; v_gene: TRBV5-1; j_gene: TRBJ2-7; d_gene: TRBD2; CDR3nt: TGCGCCAGCAGCTTGGTTGCTAGCGGGTCCTACGAGCAGTACTTC; CDR3aa: CASSLVASGSYEQYF
abundance: .; v_gene: TRBV28; j_gene: TRBJ2-7; d_gene: .; CDR3nt: TGTGCCAGCAGTTTACCAGGAAACTACGAGCAGTACTTC; CDR3aa: CASSLPGNYEQYF
abundance: .; v_gene: TRBV14; j_gene: TRBJ2-1; d_gene: .; CDR3nt: TGTGCCAGCAGCCCCAAGTGGGGTTCCTCCTACAATGAGCAGTTCTTC; CDR3aa: CASSPKWGSSYNEQFF
abundance: once; v_gene: TRBV7-2; j_gene: TRBJ2-1; d_gene: .; CDR3nt: TGTGCCAGCAGCTTTAGGGGGTCTAGTTCCTACAATGAGCAGTTCTTC; CDR3aa: CASSFRGSSSYNEQFF
abundance: .; v_gene: TRBV5-6; j_gene: TRBJ2-5; d_gene: .; CDR3nt: TGTGCCAGCAGCTTGGTCCACCGGGAGCTGAAAGAGACCCAGTACTTC; CDR3aa: CASSLVHRELKETQYF
abundance: .; v_gene: TRBV12-3/TRBV12-4; j_gene: TRBJ2-4; d_gene: .; CDR3nt: TGTGCCAGCAGTCACGACACAGCCAAAAACATTCAGTACTTC; CDR3aa: CASSHDTAKNIQYF
abundance: .; v_gene: TRBV3-1; j_gene: TRBJ2-4; d_gene: TRBD1; CDR3nt: TGTGCCAGCAGCCCGACCTCAAAGCGTACAGGGGCGACCGAAGCCAAAAACATTCAGTACTTC; CDR3aa: CASSPTSKRTGATEAKNIQYF
abundance: .; v_gene: TRBV20-1; j_gene: TRBJ1-1; d_gene: .; CDR3nt: TGCAGTGCTATTTACCCCCCCGGGACTGAAGCTTTCTTT; CDR3aa: CSAIYPPGTEAFF
abundance: .; v_gene: TRBV12-3/TRBV12-4; j_gene: TRBJ1-1; d_gene: .; CDR3nt: TGTGCCAGCAGTTTCAGTCAGGGACGGAATTTGGAAGCTTTCTTT; CDR3aa: CASSFSQGRNLEAFF
abundance: .; v_gene: TRBV7-2; j_gene: TRBJ1-1; d_gene: .; CDR3nt: TGTGCCAGCAGTCCAGGTGGGGGAGGCACTGAAGCTTTCTTT; CDR3aa: CASSPGGGGTEAFF
abundance: .; v_gene: TRBV11-1; j_gene: TRBJ2-7; d_gene: .; CDR3nt: TGTGCCAGCAGCTTGGGGACAAATACCCCCTACGAGCAGTACTTC; CDR3aa: CASSLGTNTPYEQYF
abundance: .; v_gene: TRBV18; j_gene: TRBJ1-2; d_gene: TRBD1; CDR3nt: TGTGCCAGCTCACCTCCGACAGGGGCCTATGGCTACACCTTC; CDR3aa: CASSPPTGAYGYTF
abundance: .; v_gene: TRBV7-9; j_gene: TRBJ1-5; d_gene: TRBD1; CDR3nt: TGTGCCAGCAGCTCGTGGGACAGTAGCAATCAGCCCCAGCATTTT; CDR3aa: CASSSWDSSNQPQHF
abundance: .; v_gene: TRBV5-1; j_gene: TRBJ1-1; d_gene: TRBD1; CDR3nt: TGCGCCAGCAGCTTGGACGCAGGGGGCCCCTCTGAAGCTTTCTTT; CDR3aa: CASSLDAGGPSEAFF
abundance: .; v_gene: TRBV25-1; j_gene: TRBJ2-1; d_gene: .; CDR3nt: TGTGCCAGCAGTGAGCTAGCGGACAGCTCCTACAATGAGCAGTTCTTC; CDR3aa: CASSELADSSYNEQFF